This T cell receptor beta chain was profiled in a study of T cells in Graves' hyperthyroidism and ophthalmopathy. This clonotype was counted only a few times. Its specificity is unknown. Uncontrolled infection, other autoimmune disease, pregnancy or lactation led to exclusion. Regions amplified from RNA transcripts were the TCR beta CDR3 regions. Using the HTBI primer set, a first-round RT-PCR was run on the TCR CDR3. MiXCR, applied by TCRdb to the multiplex PCR reads, yields one record per CDR3 protein. The sample lists 490,000 or so distinct CDR3 sequences; 46% were seen once. Study results and caveats: Ophthalmopathy was separated from stable hyperthyroidism by a 13 V-J model. Ophthalmopathy, as predicted by the model, came a median 6.5 months after the prediction. Also found in blood were most expanded thyroid clonotypes above 0.001.

Trimming removed 3 bases from V and 8 bases from J; junction bases left unmatched: 7. The CDR3 length is 15 residues. Per germline, CDR1 SEHNR and CDR2 FQNEAQ (reference sequence). The sequencing sample was made of peripheral blood or thyroid tissue (not recorded which). The clonotype was recovered from an adult woman with Graves' disease, either hyperthyroidism or ophthalmopathy (not recorded which). The V gene is TRBV7-9, the J gene TRBJ1-4; 9 bases align to TRBD1. CDR3 protein: CASSFGTGSEEKLFF. The CDR3 DNA is TGTGCCAGCAGCTTCGGGACAGGGAGTGAGGAAAAACTGTTTTTT. The full variable domain, with the rest looked up from reference TRBV7-9 and TRBJ1-4, is DTGVSQNPRHKITKRGQNVTFRCDPISEHNRLYWYRQTLGQGPEFLTYFQNEAQLEKSRLLSDRFSAERPKGSFSTLEIQRTEQGDSAMYLCASSFGTGSEEKLFFGSGTQLSVL.